This T cell receptor beta chain derives from a study of cytomegalovirus exposure and HLA in healthy donors. A few counts support this clone. Its antigen remains unidentified. Study results and caveats: The study assumed roughly uniform donor sequencing depth for presence/absence analyses. As was reported, the HLA-A and HLA-B alleles of most subjects were accurately predicted from TCR beta sequences.

Germline values: CDR1 LNHDA, CDR2 SQIVND (reference sequence). V lost 5 bases and J lost 6; bases outside the gene matches: 5. The CDR3 is 13 amino acids. The PCR made use of 60 Vbeta and 13 Jbeta primers. Authors' processing steps: Later analysis identified roughly 82 million unique TCR beta chains, 10 million to 12 million shared. Sequencing was performed with immunoSEQ multiplex PCR; in TCRdb, only in-frame clones are kept and a portion is missing. V and J calls and clone size follow that table, whereas D and trimming were derived from the DNA. The sample has some 70,000 clones; 65% to 70% are singletons. Each donor was healthy, and each was a bone marrow donor.

The chain is built from TRBV19 and TRBJ1-2; TRBD1 aligns across 8 bases. This sequence was found in a woman under 40 in good health and CMV-seronegative. Material: PBMCs. Here the CDR3 reads CASSFQGADGYTF. The CDR3 DNA reads TGTGCCAGTAGTTTCCAGGGGGCGGATGGCTACACCTTC.